The text below deals with one TCR beta chain. In its sample, this clone was seen once. Its cognate antigen has yet to be identified. No qualities accompany the bases; no much larger clone lies one base away. V and J are truncated by 10 bases and 7 bases respectively, leaving an intervening sequence of 21 bases. CDR1 and CDR2, looked up from the germline V gene, are SGHDT and YYEEEE. The CDR3 goes from the cysteine to the phenylalanine over 14 residues. Of the read, only the CDR3 DNA is kept; its 42 bases are in frame from base 1. In the paper's terms, the time point label means: pre-treatment sample, taken before nivolumab and TIL therapy. Baseline tumor samples were excised metastases, mostly pleural nodules or supraclavicular lymph nodes, from the same resection used to grow TIL. Tumors were harvested before any PD-1/PD-L1 blockade; patients then received nivolumab, and those progressing received lymphodepletion, expanded TIL infusion and IL-2. Adults with stage 4 NSCLC were enrolled from late 2017 to early 2020 in a dual-center phase I trial. Samples came from a single-arm, open-label phase I trial of tumor-infiltrating lymphocyte therapy with nivolumab in advanced non-small cell lung cancer. Parts of each resected tumor were snap-frozen in liquid nitrogen and kept at -80 degrees C. Tumor regions of interest were selected on H&E sections using laser-capture macrodissection, ground into around 14 mg aliquots, and extracted using Qiagen Allprep kits.

The immunoSEQ v3 hsTCRB kit was used to amplify TCR beta CDR3 regions from genomic DNA through bias-controlled multiplex PCR. The TCR libraries were sequenced on an Illumina NextSeq 500 to about 2 million read pairs for survey level or about 5-6 million read pairs for deep level. As for the authors' bioinformatics: V, D and J genes were assigned, non-productive sequences were removed, and clonality was reported by immunoSEQ Analyzer software. Repertoires were compared using productive Simpson clonality and Morisita overlap index of productive TRB rearrangements between infused TIL and blood. TCRdb holds this immuneACCESS table with in-frame rearrangements only. Some clones are missing; in checked studies, unresolved V genes explain under half, and the rest has no known cause. V and J calls and clone size come straight from that table; D and trimming were deduced from the DNA. This sample is represented by 9,500 to 15,000 clones; approximately 52% of them were singletons. The ten top clones hold 6% to 8% of the sample.

The data were taken from a study of TIL therapy for anti-PD-1-resistant metastatic lung cancer (dated by TCRdb to the early 2020s). Regarding the research as a whole: A median age of approximately 50 years (range about 38-85) and a median tumor PD-L1 proportion score of 6% were recorded among enrolled patients. Across the cohort, whole-exome sequencing showed a median non-synonymous tumor mutation burden of roughly 1.5 mutations per megabase. Most of the cohort had lung adenocarcinoma, several tumors were EGFR-mutant and two were ALK-rearranged, and half of the patients were current or former smokers. Tumor and peripheral blood T cell receptor beta sequencing was used to track clonotypes across tumor, expanded TIL product and serial blood samples. What the research found in general, with its limitations: Clonal turnover during TIL culture was high, and many clones enriched in the product were not detected in the baseline tumor, suggesting clonal contraction rather than faithful expansion. The cohort was highly selected, with more treatment-naive, never-smoker and oncogene-addicted patients than typical, limiting generalizability. The study protocol defined all tumor marker inferences as exploratory. Higher clonality and lower diversity were observed in expanded TIL cultures than in baseline intratumoral T cells (median clonality around 5.7% vs 31%, p < 0.0001).

The receptor chain draws on TRBV5-6 and TRBJ2-1; the D call is tentative, TRBD1 or TRBD2, as each matches 5 bases. The clonotype comes from a person between 25 and 79 years old with non-small cell lung cancer. The specimen was tumor tissue, collected at baseline. The CDR3 protein: CARQRGVNCNEQFF. The base sequence is TGTGCCCGGCAACGAGGGGTTAACTGTAATGAGCAGTTCTTC.